The 3 T cell receptor beta chains reported below all come from one sample, sequenced in a study of Ad26.COV2.S vaccination and SARS-CoV-2 variants (dated by TCRdb to about 2021). The library was generated by the immunoSEQ multiplex PCR assay. TCRdb limited this immuneACCESS table to in-frame rearrangements with V and J called. A share of clones is missing; checked studies link under half to unresolved V genes, and the rest is unexplained. In all, the sample holds 380,000 or so clones, and 75% to 90% of those were seen once. In total, the top ten clones hold about 10% of the sample. The sample's treatment or condition label, decoded: about 20 received Ad26.COV2.S at low or high dose, single or two shots; roughly 5 received placebo; per-sample allocation not given. Repertoires of vaccine and placebo recipients were sequenced from samples collected on day 63 after the first injection. The source was peripheral blood, collected in a trial of Ad26.COV2.S vaccine versus placebo. Receptors originate from a person aged 18-65 years who received the Ad26.COV2.S COVID-19 vaccine or a placebo.

This chain joins TRBV4-3 and TRBJ2-1, with D possibly matching TRBD2 (6 bases). From germline, CDR1 is LGHNA and CDR2 YSLEER. The CDR3 totals 13 residues. V lost 8 bases and J 5 bases, leaving 13 bases between the germline ends. Here the CDR3 DNA reads TGCGCCAGCCGGAGGGCCCCCGACAATGAGCAGTTCTTC. Amino acid sequence: CASRRAPDNEQFF.

The chain is built from TRBV5-1 and TRBJ1-4, with 7 bases that match TRBD1. V was clipped by 0 bases and J by 8 bases; unmatched bases: 7. Germline CDR1 SGHRS, CDR2 YFSETQ. The length of the CDR3 is 15 residues. The chain's CDR3 is CASSLGQGLGEKLFF. Written as DNA, the CDR3 is TGCGCCAGCAGCTTGGGACAGGGTTTAGGCGAAAAACTGTTTTTT.

V gene TRBV13 combines with J gene TRBJ2-7; D remains ambiguous. In germline, CDR1 is PRHDT, CDR2 FYEKMQ (reference sequence). The germline V and J ends were trimmed by 3 bases and 3 bases, with 9 bases remaining between them. The CDR3 contains 13 residues. For the CDR3, the DNA is TGTGCCAGCAGCTTTGGCAGGAGCTACGAGCAGTACTTC. Amino acids: CASSFGRSYEQYF.